This entry is about one TCR beta chain. Its matching antigen is unknown. The record originates from a study of T-cell reconstitution after alpha-beta-depleted transplantation in children. Study-level results: There were some patients whose high TCRbeta diversity at day 60 came from surviving recipient T cells and thymic progenitors. At around two months after transplant, the alpha-beta T cells were reportedly derived from several hundred expanded clones that came from non-depleted graft cells. After one year, T-cell counts and TCRbeta diversity mostly came from new T cells.

Preparation of the TCRbeta library involved a method that used unique molecular identifiers. Using its own MiXCR run on the PCR reads, TCRdb lists one record per CDR3 protein. Counted here are just over 200,000 distinct CDR3 sequences, 7% to 9% occurring once; the ten biggest clones make up 35% to 40%. Unmatched junction bases numbered 0, after V lost 6 bases and J lost 1 base. This CDR3 has 13 residues. Germline values: CDR1 SGHAT, CDR2 FQNNGV. Sequenced here: PBMCs, mostly from graft donor cells, sampled 360 days after TCRalphabeta/CD19-depleted stem cell transplant. This sequence originates from a male patient under 10 years old who had a stem cell transplant for acute myeloid leukemia, so the T cells may come from the graft donor. The chain has TRBV11-2 and TRBJ2-7; 10 bases are a match to TRBD2. The CDR3 reads CASRLAGSYEQYF. The DNA for the CDR3 is TGTGCCAGCAGACTAGCGGGGTCCTACGAGCAGTACTTC.